The T cell receptor beta chain described here comes from a study of T cell changes during pregnancy in multiple sclerosis. This clone came up once. Profiling relied on immunoSEQ multiplex PCR, and the TCRdb table lists in-frame clones only, not all of them. The data contain approximately 97,000 clones, 75% to 95% of them singletons. Germline CDR1 reads MNHNY; CDR2 reads SVGAGI (reference sequence). This CDR3 has 13 amino acids. The germline V and J ends were trimmed by 2 bases and 6 bases, with 11 bases remaining between them. The input for sequencing was peripheral blood, taken after pregnancy. The chain joins TRBV6-6 to TRBJ2-7; the D is unclear. The source is a female donor in good health, enrolled as a control in a pregnancy study. In nucleotides, the CDR3 is TGTGCCAGCAGTTACGGAGAATCTGGCGAGCAGTACTTC. Its protein product is CASSYGESGEQYF.